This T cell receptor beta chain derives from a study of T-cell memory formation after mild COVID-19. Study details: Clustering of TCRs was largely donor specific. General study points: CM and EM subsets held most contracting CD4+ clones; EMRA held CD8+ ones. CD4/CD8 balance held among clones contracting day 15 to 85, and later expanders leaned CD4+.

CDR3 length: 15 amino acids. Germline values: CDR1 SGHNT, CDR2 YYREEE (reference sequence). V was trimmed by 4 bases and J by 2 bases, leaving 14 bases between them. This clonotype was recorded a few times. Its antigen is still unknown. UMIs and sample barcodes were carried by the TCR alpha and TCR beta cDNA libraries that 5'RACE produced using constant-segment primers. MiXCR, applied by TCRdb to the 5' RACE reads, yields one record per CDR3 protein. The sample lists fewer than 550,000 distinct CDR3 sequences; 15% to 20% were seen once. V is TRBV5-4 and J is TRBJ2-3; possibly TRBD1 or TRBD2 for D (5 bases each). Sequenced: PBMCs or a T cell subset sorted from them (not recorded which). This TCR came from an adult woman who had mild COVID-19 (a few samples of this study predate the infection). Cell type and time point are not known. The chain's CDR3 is CASSLSGPDTDTQYF. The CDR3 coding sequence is TGTGCCAGCAGCCTCTCGGGACCAGACACAGATACGCAGTATTTT.